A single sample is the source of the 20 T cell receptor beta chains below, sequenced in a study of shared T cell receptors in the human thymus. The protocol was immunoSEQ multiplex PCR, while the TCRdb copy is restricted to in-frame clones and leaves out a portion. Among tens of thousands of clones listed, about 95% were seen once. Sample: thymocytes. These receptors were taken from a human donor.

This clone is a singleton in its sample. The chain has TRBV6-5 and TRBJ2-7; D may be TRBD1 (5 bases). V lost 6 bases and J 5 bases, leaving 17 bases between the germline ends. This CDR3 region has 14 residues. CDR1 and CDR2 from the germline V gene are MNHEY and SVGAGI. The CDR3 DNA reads TGTGCCAGCAGCCCTCAGGACACCATGGACGAGCAGTACTTC. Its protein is CASSPQDTMDEQYF.

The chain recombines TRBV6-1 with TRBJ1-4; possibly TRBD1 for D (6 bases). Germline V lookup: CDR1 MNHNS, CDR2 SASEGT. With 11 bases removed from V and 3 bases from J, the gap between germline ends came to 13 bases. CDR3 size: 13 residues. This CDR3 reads CAEIGGANEKLFF. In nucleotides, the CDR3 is TGTGCCGAGATAGGGGGGGCTAATGAAAAACTGTTTTTT.

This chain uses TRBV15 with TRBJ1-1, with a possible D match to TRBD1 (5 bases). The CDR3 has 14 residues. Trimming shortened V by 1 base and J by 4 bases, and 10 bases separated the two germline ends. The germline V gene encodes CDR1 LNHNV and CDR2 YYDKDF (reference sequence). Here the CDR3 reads CATSRVGGRTEAFF. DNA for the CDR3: TGTGCCACCAGCAGAGTGGGGGGTCGCACTGAAGCTTTCTTT.

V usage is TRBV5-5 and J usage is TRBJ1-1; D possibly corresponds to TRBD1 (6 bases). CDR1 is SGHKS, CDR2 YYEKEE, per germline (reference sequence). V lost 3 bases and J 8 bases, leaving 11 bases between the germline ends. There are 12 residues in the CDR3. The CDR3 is CASSSRTAEAFF. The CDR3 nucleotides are TGTGCCAGCAGCTCCAGGACAGCAGAAGCTTTCTTT. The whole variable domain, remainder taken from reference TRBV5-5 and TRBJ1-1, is DAGVTQSPTHLIKTRGQQVTLRCSPISGHKSVSWYQQVLGQGPQFIFQYYEKEERGRGNFPDRFSARQFPNYSSELNVNALLLGDSALYLCASSSRTAEAFFGQGTRLTVV.

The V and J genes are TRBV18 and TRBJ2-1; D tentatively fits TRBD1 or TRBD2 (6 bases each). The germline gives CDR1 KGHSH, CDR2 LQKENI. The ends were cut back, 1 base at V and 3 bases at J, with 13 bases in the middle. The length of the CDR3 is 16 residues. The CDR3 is CASSPRTGADYNEQFF. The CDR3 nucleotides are TGTGCCAGCTCACCACGCACGGGGGCGGACTACAATGAGCAGTTCTTC.

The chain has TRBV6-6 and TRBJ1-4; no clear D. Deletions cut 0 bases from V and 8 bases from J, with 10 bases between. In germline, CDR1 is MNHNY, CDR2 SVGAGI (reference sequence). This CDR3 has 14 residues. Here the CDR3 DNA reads TGTGCCAGCAGTTACTCGGGCAGGTGGGAAAAACTGTTTTTT. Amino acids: CASSYSGRWEKLFF.

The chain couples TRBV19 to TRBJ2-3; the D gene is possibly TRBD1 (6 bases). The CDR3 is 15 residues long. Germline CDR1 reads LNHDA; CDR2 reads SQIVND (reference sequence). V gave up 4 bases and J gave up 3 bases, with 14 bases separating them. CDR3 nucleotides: TGTGCCAGTAGTAAGAAGGGGGTTGGGACAGATACGCAGTATTTT. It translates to CASSKKGVGTDTQYF.

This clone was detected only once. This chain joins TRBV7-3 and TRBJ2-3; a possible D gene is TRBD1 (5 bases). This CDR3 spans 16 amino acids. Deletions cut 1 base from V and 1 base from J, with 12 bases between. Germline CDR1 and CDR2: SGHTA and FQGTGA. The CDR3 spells CASSLNGKGGTDTQYF. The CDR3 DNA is TGTGCCAGCAGCTTAAATGGTAAAGGGGGCACAGATACGCAGTATTTT. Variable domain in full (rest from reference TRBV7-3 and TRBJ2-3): GAGVSQTPSNKVTEKGKYVELRCDPISGHTALYWYRQSLGQGPEFLIYFQGTGAADDSGLPNDRFFAVRPEGSVSTLKIQRTERGDSAVYLCASSLNGKGGTDTQYFGPGTRLTVL.

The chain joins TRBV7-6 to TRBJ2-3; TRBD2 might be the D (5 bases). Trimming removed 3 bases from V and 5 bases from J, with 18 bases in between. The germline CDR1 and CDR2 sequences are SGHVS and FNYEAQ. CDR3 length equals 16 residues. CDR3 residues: CASSLSPTGCGDTQYF. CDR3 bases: TGTGCCAGCAGCTTGTCCCCGACGGGGTGCGGAGATACGCAGTATTTT.

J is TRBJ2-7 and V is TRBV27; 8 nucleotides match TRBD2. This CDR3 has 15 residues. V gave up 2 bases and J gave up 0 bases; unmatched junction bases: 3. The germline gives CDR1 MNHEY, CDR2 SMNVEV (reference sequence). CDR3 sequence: CASSLAGGSSYEQYF. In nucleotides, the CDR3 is TGTGCCAGCAGTTTAGCGGGGGGAAGCTCCTACGAGCAGTACTTC.

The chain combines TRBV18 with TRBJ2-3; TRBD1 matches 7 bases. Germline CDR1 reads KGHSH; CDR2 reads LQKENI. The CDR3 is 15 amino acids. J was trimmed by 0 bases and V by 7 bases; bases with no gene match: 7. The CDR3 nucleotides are TGTGCCAGCTGGACCCCGGGACAGAGCACAGATACGCAGTATTTT. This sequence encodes CASWTPGQSTDTQYF.

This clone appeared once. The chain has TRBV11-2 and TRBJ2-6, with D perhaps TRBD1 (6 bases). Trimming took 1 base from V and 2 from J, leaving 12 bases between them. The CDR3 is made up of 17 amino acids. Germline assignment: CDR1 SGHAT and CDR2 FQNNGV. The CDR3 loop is CASSLGTGRTGANVLTF. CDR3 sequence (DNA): TGTGCCAGCAGCTTAGGAACAGGGAGAACTGGGGCCAACGTCCTGACTTTC.

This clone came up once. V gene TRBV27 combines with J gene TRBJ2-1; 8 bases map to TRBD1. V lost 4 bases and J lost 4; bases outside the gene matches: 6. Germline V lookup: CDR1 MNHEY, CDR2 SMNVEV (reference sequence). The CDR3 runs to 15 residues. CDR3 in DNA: TGTGCCAGCAGTTCCCGGACAGGGAGTTACAATGAGCAGTTCTTC. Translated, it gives CASSSRTGSYNEQFF.

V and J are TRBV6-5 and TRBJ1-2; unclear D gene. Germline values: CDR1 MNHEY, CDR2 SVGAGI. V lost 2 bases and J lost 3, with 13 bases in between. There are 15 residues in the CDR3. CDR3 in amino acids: CASSYLLGPDYGYTF. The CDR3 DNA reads TGTGCCAGCAGTTACCTCCTTGGGCCGGACTATGGCTACACCTTC.

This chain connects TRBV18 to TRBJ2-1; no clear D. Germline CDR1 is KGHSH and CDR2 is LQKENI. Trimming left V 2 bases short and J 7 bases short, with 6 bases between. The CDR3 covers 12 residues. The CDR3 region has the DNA TGTGCCAGCTCACCAAGTAAGAATGAGCAGTTCTTC. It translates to CASSPSKNEQFF.

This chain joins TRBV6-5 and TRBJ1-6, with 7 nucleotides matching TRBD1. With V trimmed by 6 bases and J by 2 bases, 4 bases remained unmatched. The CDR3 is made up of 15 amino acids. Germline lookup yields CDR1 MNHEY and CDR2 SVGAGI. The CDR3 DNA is TGTGCCAGCAGCCCGGGACAGCCCTATAATTCACCCCTCCACTTT. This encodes CASSPGQPYNSPLHF.

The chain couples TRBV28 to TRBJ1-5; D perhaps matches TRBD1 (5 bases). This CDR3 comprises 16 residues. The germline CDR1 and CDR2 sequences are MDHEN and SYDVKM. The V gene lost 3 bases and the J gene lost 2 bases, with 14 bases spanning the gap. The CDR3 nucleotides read TGTGCCAGCAGTTTGCACAAGGGGCCCTGCAATCAGCCCCAGCATTTT. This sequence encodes CASSLHKGPCNQPQHF.

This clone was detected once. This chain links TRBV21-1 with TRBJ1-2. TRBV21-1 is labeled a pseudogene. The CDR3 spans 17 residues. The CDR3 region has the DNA TGTGCCAGCAGCAAAGCTAGGGCCAGGCGCGCTAACTATGGCTACACCTTC. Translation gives CASSKARARRANYGYTF.

The CDR3 DNA follows: TGTGCCAGCAGCAACCCGCCTCAGGAAGCTTTCTTT. Encoded protein: CASSNPPQEAFF. The chain uses TRBV6-5 and TRBJ1-1; D remains ambiguous. CDR1 and CDR2 (germline): MNHEY, SVGAGI. V lost 6 bases, J lost 8 bases, and 13 bases lay in between. There are 12 residues in the CDR3.

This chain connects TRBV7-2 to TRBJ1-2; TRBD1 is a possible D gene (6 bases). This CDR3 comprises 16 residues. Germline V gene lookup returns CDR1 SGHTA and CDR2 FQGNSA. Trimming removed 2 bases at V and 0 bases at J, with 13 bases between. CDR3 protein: CASSLSPQGSNYGYTF. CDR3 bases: TGTGCCAGCAGCTTAAGTCCACAGGGTTCTAACTATGGCTACACCTTC.